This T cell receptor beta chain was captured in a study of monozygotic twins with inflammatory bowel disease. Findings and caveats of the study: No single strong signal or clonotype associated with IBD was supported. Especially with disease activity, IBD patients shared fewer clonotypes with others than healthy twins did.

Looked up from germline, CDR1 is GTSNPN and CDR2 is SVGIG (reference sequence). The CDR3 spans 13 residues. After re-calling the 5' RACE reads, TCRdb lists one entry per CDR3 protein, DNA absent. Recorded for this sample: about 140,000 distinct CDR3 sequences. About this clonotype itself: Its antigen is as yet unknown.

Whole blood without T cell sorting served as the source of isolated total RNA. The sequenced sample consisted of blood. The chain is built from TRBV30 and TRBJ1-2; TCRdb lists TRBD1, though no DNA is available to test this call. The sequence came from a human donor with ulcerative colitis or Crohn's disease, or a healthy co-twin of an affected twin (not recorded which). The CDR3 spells CAWRDRANYGYTF.